One and the same sample provided the 9 T cell receptor beta chains below, sequenced in a study of read filtering for tumor transcriptome and immune sequencing. From about 400 ng of RNA, a library with molecular barcoded alpha/delta and beta/gamma adaptors was made. Via MiXCR, TCRdb re-called the reads, giving one row per CDR3 protein. The data show about 47,000 distinct CDR3 sequences, approximately 12% seen once. Sample: a population of CD138-negative cells sorted from bone marrow. Receptor source: a donor over 35 with multiple myeloma.

This clonotype was found many times. The chain joins TRBV3-1 to TRBJ2-7; tentatively, D is TRBD2 (6 bases). This CDR3 contains 15 residues. Germline V gene lookup returns CDR1 LGHDT and CDR2 YNNKEL (reference sequence). Deletions cut 2 bases from V and 3 bases from J, with 14 bases between. CDR3 amino acids: CASSQPKAGYYEQYF. The DNA for the CDR3 is TGTGCCAGCAGCCAACCCAAGGCGGGGTACTACGAGCAGTACTTC.

In this sample, this clonotype turned up many times. The chain couples TRBV20-1 to TRBJ2-1, with 8 positions matching TRBD2. Germline values: CDR1 DFQATT, CDR2 SNEGSKA (reference sequence). The CDR3 covers 16 residues. The junction had 6 bases not matched to a gene; V was cut back by 2 bases and J by 0 bases. DNA of the CDR3: TGCAGTGCTAGACCGACTAGCGACAGCTCCTACAATGAGCAGTTCTTC. Residues: CSARPTSDSSYNEQFF.

This clonotype was recorded at least ten times. The CDR3 protein is CASSQDSGVWAGELFF. For the CDR3, the DNA is TGTGCCAGCAGCCAAGATTCAGGCGTTTGGGCCGGGGAGCTGTTTTTT. This rearrangement joins TRBV3-1 to TRBJ2-2, with D hard to call. The V gene lost 0 bases and the J gene lost 6 bases, with 14 bases spanning the gap. The germline V gene encodes CDR1 LGHDT and CDR2 YNNKEL (reference sequence). The CDR3 contains 16 residues.

The table lists this clonotype with many counts. The chain is built from TRBV29-1 and TRBJ1-2; D not resolved. CDR1 and CDR2 from the germline V gene are SQVTM and ANQGSEA. V lost 0 bases, J lost 2 bases, and 7 bases lay in between. This CDR3 contains 13 residues. DNA of the CDR3: TGCAGCGTTGAAGAAATCTTAAACTATGGCTACACCTTC. As protein: CSVEEILNYGYTF.

The sample holds many counts of this clonotype. This chain connects TRBV2 to TRBJ1-5; TRBD1 aligns across 7 bases. Germline V gene lookup returns CDR1 SNHLY and CDR2 FYNNEI. This CDR3 has 14 residues. J was trimmed by 5 bases and V by 2 bases; bases with no gene match: 3. CDR3 sequence reads: CASSEPGQDQPQHF. CDR3 DNA: TGTGCCAGCAGTGAACCCGGACAGGATCAGCCCCAGCATTTT.

This clonotype showed up many times. The rearrangement joins TRBV5-4 to TRBJ2-5; D not resolved. The CDR3 totals 13 residues. Trimming took 7 bases from V and 5 from J, leaving 15 bases between them. Germline V gene data show CDR1 as SGHNT and CDR2 as YYREEE (reference sequence). The CDR3 nucleotides read TGTGCCAGCTGCACGGTCCCGGCGGAGACCCAGTACTTC. Translating gives CASCTVPAETQYF.

The table lists this clonotype with many counts. This rearrangement joins TRBV18 to TRBJ1-5, with a weak D call TRBD1 (5 bases). The ends were cut back, 3 bases at V and 7 bases at J, with 13 bases in the middle. CDR1 is KGHSH, CDR2 LQKENI, per germline. The CDR3 runs 14 residues. CDR3 nucleotides: TGTGCCAGCTCACCCATCCGGGACTTGCAGCCCCAGCATTTT. Its protein is CASSPIRDLQPQHF.

This clonotype has a count of ten or more. This sequence joins TRBV4-1 and TRBJ1-1, with TRBD1 as a possible D gene (5 bases). CDR1 MGHRA and CDR2 YSYEKL come from the germline V gene. V was clipped by 1 base and J by 3 bases, with 18 bases between them. CDR3 length: 17 residues. CDR3 protein: CASSQVVFGGGYTEAFF. CDR3 sequence (DNA): TGCGCCAGCAGCCAAGTGGTATTCGGTGGGGGATACACTGAAGCTTTCTTT.

As for this clonotype: A clone one base away is much larger, so this may be a read error. This CDR3 fails to terminate in the conserved phenylalanine or tryptophan, so it likely reflects a read error. CDR3 region: CASSEDRGPGQPQHL. The CDR3 DNA follows: TGTGCCAGCAGTGAAGACAGGGGGCCTGGTCAGCCCCAGCATCTT. This chain uses TRBV25-1 with TRBJ1-5; 10 bases map to TRBD1. The CDR3 has 15 amino acids. V shed 2 bases and J 6 bases; nucleotides not matched to a gene: 4. Germline CDR1 MGHDK, CDR2 SYGVNS.